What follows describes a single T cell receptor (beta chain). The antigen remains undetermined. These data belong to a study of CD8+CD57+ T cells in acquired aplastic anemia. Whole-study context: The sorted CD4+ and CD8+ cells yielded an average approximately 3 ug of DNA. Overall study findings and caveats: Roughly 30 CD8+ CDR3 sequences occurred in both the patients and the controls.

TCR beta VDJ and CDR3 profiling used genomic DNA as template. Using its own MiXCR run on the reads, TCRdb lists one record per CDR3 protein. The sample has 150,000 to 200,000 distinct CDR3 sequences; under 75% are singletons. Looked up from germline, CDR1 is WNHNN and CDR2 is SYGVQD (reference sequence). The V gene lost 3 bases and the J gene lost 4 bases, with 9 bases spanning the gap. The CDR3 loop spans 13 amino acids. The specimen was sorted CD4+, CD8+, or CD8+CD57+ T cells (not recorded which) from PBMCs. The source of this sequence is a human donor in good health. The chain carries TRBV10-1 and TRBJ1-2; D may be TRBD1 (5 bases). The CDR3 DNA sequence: TGCGCCAGCAGTGACCAGGGAAGCTATGGCTACACCTTC. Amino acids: CASSDQGSYGYTF.